What follows are 28 T cell receptor beta chains derived from one specimen sequenced in a study of T cell responses to AZD1222 COVID-19 vaccine. The table came from immunoSEQ multiplex PCR; TCRdb's copy has only in-frame clones and leaves some out. Of approximately 80,000 clones listed, 75% to 90% were seen once; the top ten hold about 3%. Source: peripheral blood, taken 28 days after the second AZD1222 dose. Every receptor here comes from an adult who received the AZD1222 COVID-19 vaccine.

The chain is built from TRBV4-2 and TRBJ1-5; D gene uncertain. The germline V gene encodes CDR1 LGHNA and CDR2 YNFKEQ. Trimming took off 0 bases at V and 4 bases at J, with 4 bases between the two ends. The CDR3 has 13 residues. Here the CDR3 reads CASSQERNQPQHF. The CDR3 DNA reads TGTGCCAGCAGCCAAGAGAGGAATCAGCCCCAGCATTTT.

CDR3 protein: CASSSRDGFNQPQHF. CDR3 DNA: TGTGCCAGTAGTAGTAGGGACGGATTCAATCAGCCCCAGCATTTT. The chain carries TRBV19 and TRBJ1-5, with D maybe TRBD1 (5 bases). V lost 4 bases to trimming and J lost 3 bases, with 13 bases between them. CDR3 size: 15 residues. Germline CDR1 LNHDA, CDR2 SQIVND (reference sequence).

The chain recombines TRBV18 with TRBJ1-6, with D maybe TRBD1 (6 bases). Trimming left V 3 bases short and J 8 bases short, with 11 bases between. Germline V CDR1 and CDR2: KGHSH, LQKENI. This CDR3 contains 14 residues. CDR3 loop: CASSPTGIHSPLHF. The DNA for the CDR3 is TGTGCCAGCTCACCCACAGGGATTCATTCACCCCTCCACTTT.

This clone was detected many times. V gene TRBV12-5 combines with J gene TRBJ2-2; D remains ambiguous. This CDR3 is 18 amino acids long. The germline V gene encodes CDR1 LGHNT and CDR2 FRNRAP. The V and J ends lost 0 bases and 0 bases respectively, with 14 bases between them. This CDR3 reads CASGLVLDGTTNTGELFF. The CDR3 nucleotides are TGTGCTAGTGGTTTGGTCCTGGACGGAACTACGAACACCGGGGAGCTGTTTTTT.

V gene TRBV7-8 combines with J gene TRBJ2-7; 11 nucleotides match TRBD2. The junction had 13 bases not matched to a gene; V was cut back by 5 bases and J by 10 bases. In germline, CDR1 is SGHVS, CDR2 FQNEAQ. The CDR3 has 15 residues. The CDR3 coding sequence is TGTGCCAGCAGCGTCTCCGGTAGCGGGAGGGCCGCACAGTACTTC. Protein sequence: CASSVSGSGRAAQYF.

The J gene is TRBJ2-2, the V gene TRBV21-1; the table's D call of TRBD2 was not tested on the DNA. TRBV21-1 constitutes a pseudogene. There are 17 residues in the CDR3. The DNA for the CDR3 is TGTGCCAGCAGCAAAAGCCTACTTAGCCAGAGGGCCGGGGAGCTGTTTTTT. Encoded protein: CASSKSLLSQRAGELFF.

V and J are TRBV5-1 and TRBJ2-3, with 10 bases that match TRBD1. The germline V gene encodes CDR1 SGHRS and CDR2 YFSETQ. The CDR3 covers 16 residues. Trimming at V came to 4 bases and at J to 0 bases, leaving 5 bases not matched to a gene. CDR3 loop: CASSLRTGGSTDTQYF. CDR3 DNA sequence: TGCGCCAGCAGCCTACGGACAGGGGGTAGCACAGATACGCAGTATTTT.

This clone has a single count. V gene TRBV7-2 combines with J gene TRBJ2-3, with D unresolved. V dropped 1 base and J dropped 1 base, with 3 bases sitting between them. This CDR3 has 13 residues. The germline V gene has CDR1 SGHTA and CDR2 FQGNSA. The CDR3 reads CASSLVGTDTQYF. The CDR3 nucleotides are TGTGCCAGCAGCTTAGTTGGCACAGATACGCAGTATTTT.

V is TRBV27 and J is TRBJ1-2; D possibly corresponds to TRBD1 (5 bases). CDR1 and CDR2 from the germline V gene are MNHEY and SMNVEV (reference sequence). The V end was cut by 5 bases, the J end by 8 bases, with 24 bases between. This CDR3 has 16 residues. The CDR3 region is CASSPSVQGTFGGYTF. CDR3 DNA: TGTGCCAGCAGTCCCTCCGTTCAGGGTACCTTTGGAGGCTACACCTTC.

The J gene is TRBJ1-5, the V gene TRBV28, with a possible D match to TRBD1 (5 bases). The CDR3 runs to 14 residues. The V gene lost 10 bases and the J gene lost 0 bases, with 13 bases spanning the gap. Germline CDR1 is MDHEN and CDR2 is SYDVKM. CDR3 bases: TGTGCCACAAAGGGACCCAATAGCAATCAGCCCCAGCATTTT. Encoded protein: CATKGPNSNQPQHF.

This chain uses TRBV4-3 with TRBJ2-1; 9 bases align to TRBD1. Germline trimming cut 1 base from V and 4 bases from J; bases unmatched to any gene: 11. Germline CDR1 reads LGHNA; CDR2 reads YSLEER. This CDR3 region has 18 residues. CDR3 coding DNA: TGCGCCAGCAGCCAAGGTCCACACCGGGACAGGGCTTACAATGAGCAGTTCTTC. It encodes CASSQGPHRDRAYNEQFF.

The chain carries TRBV12-3 or TRBV12-4 and TRBJ2-1, with TRBD2 identical over 11 bases. The CDR3 has 13 amino acids. J lost 8 bases, V lost 6 bases, and 3 bases had no gene match. In DNA form, the CDR3 reads TGTGCCAGCAGCCAGGGACTAGCGGATGAGCAGTTCTTC. Amino acids: CASSQGLADEQFF.

The genes are TRBV28 and TRBJ1-4, with a tentative D call TRBD1 (5 bases). Trimming cost V 5 bases and J 8 bases, with 18 bases left between them. Germline CDR1 and CDR2: MDHEN and SYDVKM. The CDR3 extends over 15 amino acids. The CDR3 sequence is CASSRPGTVGEKLFF. The CDR3 DNA is TGTGCCAGCAGTCGACCAGGGACGGTTGGGGAAAAACTGTTTTTT.

CDR3 sequence: CATYTEAPGELFF. The CDR3 bases are TGTGCCACCTACACCGAGGCGCCCGGGGAGCTGTTTTTT. The chain uses TRBV28 and TRBJ2-2, with unresolved D. Germline CDR1 MDHEN, CDR2 SYDVKM. The germline V and J ends were trimmed by 10 bases and 6 bases, with 15 bases remaining between them. The CDR3 runs 13 residues. Full variable domain (rest looked up from reference TRBV28 and TRBJ2-2): DVKVTQSSRYLVKRTGEKVFLECVQDMDHENMFWYRQDPGLGLRLIYFSYDVKMKEKGDIPEGYSVSREKKERFSLILESASTNQTSMYLCATYTEAPGELFFGEGSRLTVL.

V is TRBV9 and J is TRBJ1-4; D call uncertain. From germline, CDR1 is SGDLS and CDR2 YYNGEE. The CDR3 has 14 amino acids. Trimming took off 3 bases at V and 8 bases at J, with 14 bases between the two ends. Here the CDR3 DNA reads TGTGCCAGCAGCGCCCCCGCCCAGACCGAAAAACTGTTTTTT. This sequence encodes CASSAPAQTEKLFF.

The rearrangement uses TRBV28 and TRBJ2-2; TRBD2 agrees at 7 bases. V shed 3 bases and J 5 bases; nucleotides not matched to a gene: 9. This CDR3 is 16 amino acids long. CDR1 is MDHEN and CDR2 is SYDVKM in the germline V gene. CDR3 sequence reads: CASSLSGGSGTGELFF. Written as DNA, the CDR3 is TGTGCCAGCAGTTTGTCGGGAGGATCGGGAACCGGGGAGCTGTTTTTT.

This clone was detected a few times. The rearrangement uses TRBV6-1 and TRBJ1-4, with 8 bases aligning to TRBD1. The germline CDR1 and CDR2 sequences are MNHNS and SASEGT. CDR3 length: 14 residues. Germline trimming cut 1 base from V and 6 bases from J; bases unmatched to any gene: 1. CDR3 sequence: CASSEGTGYEKLFF. The CDR3 DNA reads TGTGCCAGCAGTGAAGGGACAGGGTATGAAAAACTGTTTTTT.

This clone has a handful of counts. This chain links TRBV10-3 with TRBJ1-1; a weak D match, TRBD1 (5 bases). V gave up 0 bases and J gave up 4 bases, with 9 bases separating them. This CDR3 has 14 residues. Germline lookup yields CDR1 ENHRY and CDR2 SYGVKD. CDR3 coding DNA: TGTGCCATCAGTGAGTCTGAGGGGAGCACTGAAGCTTTCTTT. Its translation is CAISESEGSTEAFF.

The J gene is TRBJ2-2, the V gene TRBV7-9, with 8 bases matching TRBD2. V trimming: 4 bases; J trimming: 6 bases; junction bases outside the gene matches: 4. The CDR3 covers 14 residues. Germline V gene data show CDR1 as SEHNR and CDR2 as FQNEAQ (reference sequence). CDR3 protein: CASSSLAGPGELFF. The CDR3 nucleotides read TGTGCCAGCAGCTCTCTAGCGGGCCCCGGGGAGCTGTTTTTT. Based on the CDR3 plus reference TRBV7-9 and TRBJ2-2, the full variable domain is DTGVSQNPRHKITKRGQNVTFRCDPISEHNRLYWYRQTLGQGPEFLTYFQNEAQLEKSRLLSDRFSAERPKGSFSTLEIQRTEQGDSAMYLCASSSLAGPGELFFGEGSRLTVL.

The genes are TRBV7-2 and TRBJ2-7; D may match TRBD1 or TRBD2 (5 bases each). Germline loops: CDR1 SGHTA, CDR2 FQGNSA. The V end was cut by 4 bases, the J end by 3 bases, with 16 bases between. This CDR3 has 15 residues. CDR3 nucleotides: TGTGCCAGCAGCTCACAGAGTCGGGACCTCTACGAGCAGTACTTC. Translating gives CASSSQSRDLYEQYF.

V is TRBV28 and J is TRBJ1-4; D gene ambiguous. Germline CDR1 reads MDHEN; CDR2 reads SYDVKM. V lost 8 bases to trimming and J lost 0 bases, with 7 bases between them. This CDR3 has 13 residues. The CDR3 DNA reads as TGTGCCAGCGGTCTTGCAACTAATGAAAAACTGTTTTTT. It is translated as CASGLATNEKLFF. Complete variable domain (other parts from reference TRBV28 and TRBJ1-4): DVKVTQSSRYLVKRTGEKVFLECVQDMDHENMFWYRQDPGLGLRLIYFSYDVKMKEKGDIPEGYSVSREKKERFSLILESASTNQTSMYLCASGLATNEKLFFGSGTQLSVL.

The chain recombines TRBV4-1 with TRBJ2-1; a possible D gene is TRBD2 (6 bases). Germline loops: CDR1 MGHRA, CDR2 YSYEKL. Trimming took 2 bases from V and 1 from J, leaving 12 bases between them. This CDR3 is 16 amino acids long. The CDR3: CASSQRRGNSYNEQFF. The CDR3 DNA reads as TGCGCCAGCAGCCAAAGGCGGGGAAATTCCTACAATGAGCAGTTCTTC.

This chain joins TRBV5-4 and TRBJ2-2, with a weak D call TRBD2 (5 bases). Trimming shortened V by 4 bases and J by 1 base, and 14 bases separated the two germline ends. The germline CDR1 and CDR2 sequences are SGHNT and YYREEE (reference sequence). The CDR3 is 16 residues long. In DNA, the CDR3 is TGTGCCAGCAGCCCGCCAGGAGGAAAGAACACCGGGGAGCTGTTTTTT. Translating it yields CASSPPGGKNTGELFF.

In nucleotides, the CDR3 is TGTGCCAGCAGTTTATCAGCGAACACTGAAGCTTTCTTT. As protein: CASSLSANTEAFF. The chain uses TRBV27 and TRBJ1-1; no definite D call. Germline lookup yields CDR1 MNHEY and CDR2 SMNVEV (reference sequence). CDR3 length: 13 residues. The V end was cut by 0 bases, the J end by 1 base, with 3 bases between.

The chain uses TRBV27 and TRBJ2-1; 7 nucleotides agree with TRBD2. Germline loops: CDR1 MNHEY, CDR2 SMNVEV (reference sequence). This CDR3 comprises 15 residues. V lost 7 bases to trimming and J lost 7 bases; unmatched junction nucleotides: 13. In DNA form, the CDR3 reads TGTGCCAGCACACGGGCGGGGCAGCGGGGAAATGAGCAGTTCTTC. This codes for CASTRAGQRGNEQFF.

The rearrangement uses TRBV6-2 or TRBV6-3 and TRBJ2-3, with 9 bases fitting TRBD2. CDR1 and CDR2 from the germline V gene are MNHEY and SVGEGT. CDR3 size: 16 residues. V lost 5 bases and J lost 4; bases outside the gene matches: 10. The CDR3: CASSPLAGVWSDTQYF. For the CDR3, the DNA is TGTGCCAGCAGTCCCTTAGCGGGGGTCTGGTCAGATACGCAGTATTTT.

The rearrangement joins TRBV6-6 to TRBJ1-5, with 9 positions matching TRBD1. With V trimmed by 5 bases and J by 1 base, 12 bases remained unmatched. Germline CDR1 is MNHNY and CDR2 is SVGAGI (reference sequence). The CDR3 spans 18 residues. The CDR3 DNA sequence: TGTGCCAGCAGTCCCGGACAGGGGCGAATCTTCAGCAATCAGCCCCAGCATTTT. This translates into CASSPGQGRIFSNQPQHF.

This sequence joins TRBV9 and TRBJ1-1; possibly TRBD1 for D (5 bases). V was shortened by 2 bases and J by 4 bases, with 21 bases between the two germline ends. The CDR3 spans 17 residues. Germline CDR1 reads SGDLS; CDR2 reads YYNGEE. The CDR3 loop reads CASSVYRGSVDVTEAFF. The CDR3 coding sequence is TGTGCCAGCAGCGTTTATCGGGGGTCGGTGGATGTCACTGAAGCTTTCTTT. Using reference TRBV9 and TRBJ1-1 for the parts outside the CDR3, the full variable domain is DSGVTQTPKHLITATGQRVTLRCSPRSGDLSVYWYQQSLDQGLQFLIQYYNGEERAKGNILERFSAQQFPDLHSELNLSSLELGDSALYFCASSVYRGSVDVTEAFFGQGTRLTVV.